The source of this T cell receptor (beta chain) is a study of cytomegalovirus exposure and HLA in healthy donors. Study observations and caveats: Later analysis associated a missense DCLRE1C variant with TCR beta V- and J-gene trimming. Later analysis identified 17,000 or so TCR beta sequences associated with HLA alleles, using a false discovery rate threshold of 0.05.

The V gene lost 4 bases and the J gene lost 5 bases, with 11 bases spanning the gap. The V gene's germline CDR1 is SNHLY and CDR2 FYNNEI. There are 13 residues in the CDR3. PCR primers comprised 60 Vbeta and 13 Jbeta primers. Some clones are missing from TCRdb's copy, which holds only in-frame ones; the method was immunoSEQ multiplex PCR. The table has about 150,000 clones, approximately 80% seen once; the top ten hold approximately 5.7%. As to this clone: The antigen remains undetermined.

Those who donated were healthy bone marrow donors. Sequenced material: PBMCs. This sequence originates from a man younger than 40 in good health and CMV-seropositive. V and J are TRBV2 and TRBJ2-5; the D is unclear. The CDR3 reads CASSGQSLETQYF. The CDR3 DNA reads as TGTGCCAGCAGTGGTCAGTCTCTGGAGACCCAGTACTTC.